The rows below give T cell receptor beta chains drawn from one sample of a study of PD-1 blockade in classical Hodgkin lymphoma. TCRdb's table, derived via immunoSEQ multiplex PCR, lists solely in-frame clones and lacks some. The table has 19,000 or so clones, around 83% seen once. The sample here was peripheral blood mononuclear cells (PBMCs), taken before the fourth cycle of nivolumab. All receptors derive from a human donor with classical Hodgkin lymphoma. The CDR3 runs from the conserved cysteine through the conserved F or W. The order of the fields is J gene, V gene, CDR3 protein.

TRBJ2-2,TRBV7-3,CASSSRGNTGELFF
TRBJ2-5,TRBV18,CASSPNRDETQYF
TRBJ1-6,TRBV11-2,CASSPRQGRTPLHF
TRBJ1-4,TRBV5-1,CASSLSGRGAEKLFF
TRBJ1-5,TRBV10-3,CAISDGAGGNQPQHF
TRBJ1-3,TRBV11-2,CASSPGLLTIYF
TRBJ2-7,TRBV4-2,CASSQAGQGPLEQYF
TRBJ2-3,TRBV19,CASSNRQGAGTDTQYF
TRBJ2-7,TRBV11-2,CASSSGTSGSNEQYF
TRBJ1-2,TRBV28,CASSLGIDYGYTF
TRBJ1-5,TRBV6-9,CASSYRRPVGNQPQHF
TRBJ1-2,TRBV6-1,CASSPQQGDYGYTF
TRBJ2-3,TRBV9,CASSVAGITDTQYF
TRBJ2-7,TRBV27,CASSLSTGPSYEQYF
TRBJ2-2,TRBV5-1,CASSSVGTPNTGELFF
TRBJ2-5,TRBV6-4,CASSRGQGAGETQYF